The 20 T cell receptor beta chains below all came from one sample that was sequenced in a study of OX40 agonist ivuxolimab in advanced cancers. Libraries were prepared by immunoSEQ multiplex PCR; TCRdb keeps only in-frame clonotypes and omits some of them. The data contain 70,000 to 85,000 clones, nearly 95% of them singletons. This specimen was CD4+ or CD8+ T cells sorted from blood, taken in a trial of the OX40 agonist ivuxolimab. The receptors here all came from an adult with an advanced solid tumor such as melanoma, head and neck, liver or kidney cancer.

J is TRBJ2-3 and V is TRBV4-1, with D perhaps TRBD1 (5 bases). The CDR3 consists of 14 residues. V lost 4 bases and J lost 1, with 9 bases in between. Germline values: CDR1 MGHRA, CDR2 YSYEKL. The CDR3 protein is CASSRRGGTDTQYF. The DNA of the CDR3 is TGCGCCAGCAGCCGAAGGGGTGGCACAGATACGCAGTATTTT.

The chain links TRBV27 to TRBJ1-5; D is unresolved. The CDR3 sequence is 14 residues long. V lost 5 bases and J lost 1, with 9 bases in between. The germline gives CDR1 MNHEY, CDR2 SMNVEV (reference sequence). The DNA of the CDR3 is TGTGCCAGCAGTCTGGGAGGAAGCAATCAGCCCCAGCATTTT. Translated: CASSLGGSNQPQHF.

The chain links TRBV9 to TRBJ2-2; TRBD2 agrees at 8 bases. Germline V gives CDR1 SGDLS, CDR2 YYNGEE. The CDR3 totals 16 residues. V dropped 0 bases and J dropped 1; count of bases not matched to a gene: 2. CDR3 sequence (DNA): TGTGCCAGCAGCGTAGCGGGGGGGATGAACACCGGGGAGCTGTTTTTT. Protein sequence: CASSVAGGMNTGELFF.

The gene calls are TRBV2 and TRBJ2-5, with D perhaps assigned TRBD1 or TRBD2 (5 bases each). V dropped 5 bases and J dropped 5 bases, with 24 bases sitting between them. This CDR3 has 17 amino acids. Germline assignment: CDR1 SNHLY and CDR2 FYNNEI. The CDR3 protein is CASSYPLGGVFWETQYF. The CDR3 bases are TGTGCCAGCAGTTACCCTCTTGGGGGTGTCTTTTGGGAGACCCAGTACTTC.

This chain joins TRBV5-4 and TRBJ1-1, with 8 bases identical to TRBD1. The V and J ends lost 3 bases and 4 bases, in that order; junction bases with no gene match: 2. The CDR3 contains 13 residues. CDR1 and CDR2 (germline): SGHNT, YYREEE (reference sequence). Here the CDR3 DNA reads TGTGCCAGCAGCTCAGGGGGCGCCACTGAAGCTTTCTTT. It specifies CASSSGGATEAFF.

The chain has TRBV6-5 and TRBJ2-2, with D possibly TRBD1 on 6 matching bases. The V end was cut by 0 bases, the J end by 6 bases, with 11 bases between. The CDR3 totals 15 residues. The V gene's germline CDR1 is MNHEY and CDR2 SVGAGI. The CDR3 DNA reads TGTGCCAGCAGTTACTCTGAGGGGGAATCCGGGGAGCTGTTTTTT. Translated, it gives CASSYSEGESGELFF.

This clone was observed a single time. V is TRBV7-9 and J is TRBJ2-7, with D tentatively TRBD1 or TRBD2 (6 bases each). Trimming took 1 base from V and 3 from J, leaving 16 bases between them. The CDR3 covers 16 residues. CDR1 and CDR2 (germline): SEHNR, FQNEAQ (reference sequence). CDR3 sequence: CASSLGGGFLGYEQYF. The DNA of the CDR3 is TGTGCCAGCAGCTTAGGAGGGGGGTTCTTGGGCTACGAGCAGTACTTC.

V gene TRBV7-9 combines with J gene TRBJ2-4; no clear D gene. CDR3 size: 16 residues. Deletions cut 0 bases from V and 0 bases from J, with 9 bases between. Germline values: CDR1 SEHNR, CDR2 FQNEAQ (reference sequence). In nucleotides, the CDR3 is TGTGCCAGCAGCTTAGCCAATGGAGTAGCCAAAAACATTCAGTACTTC. Amino acid sequence: CASSLANGVAKNIQYF.

The chain couples TRBV6-6 to TRBJ2-7; D not resolved. The CDR3 length is 11 residues. V was shortened by 5 bases and J by 5 bases, with 7 bases between the two germline ends. The V gene's germline CDR1 is MNHNY and CDR2 SVGAGI (reference sequence). CDR3 residues: CASSGLDEQYF. For the CDR3, the DNA is TGTGCCAGCAGTGGTCTGGACGAGCAGTACTTC.

The chain has TRBV6-5 and TRBJ2-7, with 7 bases lining up with TRBD2. After removal of 5 bases from V and 7 bases from J, the junction contained 11 bases not matched to a gene. CDR3 size: 14 residues. The germline V gene encodes CDR1 MNHEY and CDR2 SVGAGI. For the CDR3, the DNA is TGTGCCAGCAGTCTCGAAGGGTTGGGGGGGGAGCAGTACTTC. Translating it yields CASSLEGLGGEQYF.

V usage is TRBV19 and J usage is TRBJ1-5, with D perhaps TRBD1 (5 bases). V was pared by 5 bases and J by 6 bases, with 11 bases between. The germline V gene encodes CDR1 LNHDA and CDR2 SQIVND (reference sequence). This CDR3 comprises 13 residues. The CDR3 here is CASSPDMIQPQHF. CDR3 bases: TGTGCCAGTAGTCCGGACATGATTCAGCCCCAGCATTTT.

This clone was seen only a few times. The chain links TRBV10-1 to TRBJ1-2, with D unclear. The CDR3 runs 13 residues. In germline, CDR1 is WNHNN, CDR2 SYGVQD (reference sequence). V was clipped by 8 bases and J by 7 bases, with 17 bases between them. Here the CDR3 DNA reads TGCGCCAGCCCACCTCGGAGGCGAACTGGCTACACCTTC. Its protein product is CASPPRRRTGYTF.

This sequence joins TRBV29-1 and TRBJ1-2; D remains ambiguous. Germline V gene lookup returns CDR1 SQVTM and CDR2 ANQGSEA. The length of the CDR3 is 8 residues. Trimming left V 3 bases short and J 8 bases short, with 1 base between. CDR3 in amino acids: CSVDGYTF. DNA for the CDR3: TGCAGCGTTGACGGCTACACCTTC. Complete variable domain (other parts from reference TRBV29-1 and TRBJ1-2): SAVISQKPSRDICQRGTSLTIQCQVDSQVTMMFWYRQQPGQSLTLIATANQGSEATYESGFVIDKFPISRPNLTFSTLTVSNMSPEDSSIYLCSVDGYTFGSGTRLTVV.

The chain uses TRBV20-1 and TRBJ2-5; D is uncertain. CDR1 is DFQATT and CDR2 is SNEGSKA in the germline V gene (reference sequence). The V gene lost 2 bases and the J gene lost 6 bases, with 4 bases spanning the gap. CDR3 length equals 10 residues. In DNA form, the CDR3 reads TGCAGTGCTAGATGGCAGACCCAGTACTTC. This gives the protein CSARWQTQYF.

This CDR3 reads CASSLQRESYNEQFF. The CDR3 nucleotides read TGTGCCAGCAGCCTGCAGCGGGAATCCTACAATGAGCAGTTCTTC. The chain uses TRBV9 and TRBJ2-1, with 7 bases lining up with TRBD2. The CDR3 runs 15 residues. CDR1 is SGDLS, CDR2 YYNGEE, per germline. Unmatched junction bases numbered 5, after V lost 4 bases and J lost 1 base. Supplemented by reference TRBV9 and TRBJ2-1, the full variable domain reads DSGVTQTPKHLITATGQRVTLRCSPRSGDLSVYWYQQSLDQGLQFLIQYYNGEERAKGNILERFSAQQFPDLHSELNLSSLELGDSALYFCASSLQRESYNEQFFGPGTRLTVL.

This rearrangement joins TRBV15 to TRBJ1-2; D gene unclear. This CDR3 has 14 amino acids. Between the trimmed V and J ends, which lost 0 bases and 13 bases, there was a span of 18 bases. The germline CDR1 and CDR2 sequences are LNHNV and YYDKDF (reference sequence). The CDR3 coding sequence is TGTGCCACCAGCAGAGATTTAGGAAACGTAGAAGTCACCTTC. Protein sequence: CATSRDLGNVEVTF.

This chain uses TRBV9 with TRBJ2-6; D gene uncertain. With 2 bases removed from V and 1 base from J, the gap between germline ends came to 7 bases. Germline lookup yields CDR1 SGDLS and CDR2 YYNGEE. The CDR3 loop spans 15 amino acids. The chain's CDR3 is CASSVAVSGANVLTF. In DNA form, the CDR3 reads TGTGCCAGCAGCGTGGCTGTATCTGGGGCCAACGTCCTGACTTTC. Together with reference TRBV9 and TRBJ2-6, the CDR3 gives the full variable domain: DSGVTQTPKHLITATGQRVTLRCSPRSGDLSVYWYQQSLDQGLQFLIQYYNGEERAKGNILERFSAQQFPDLHSELNLSSLELGDSALYFCASSVAVSGANVLTFGAGSRLTVL.

The genes are TRBV9 and TRBJ1-2; 11 nucleotides align to TRBD1. With V trimmed by 2 bases and J by 10 bases, 7 bases remained unmatched. This CDR3 is built from 14 residues. CDR1 is SGDLS, CDR2 YYNGEE, per germline. The DNA of the CDR3 is TGTGCCAGCAGCGTGGATGGGACAGGGGGAGACTACACCTTC. Translating gives CASSVDGTGGDYTF.

The chain combines TRBV6-5 with TRBJ2-7; TRBD1 matches at 9 bases. CDR1 is MNHEY and CDR2 is SVGAGI in the germline V gene. Germline trimming cut 2 bases from V and 3 bases from J; bases unmatched to any gene: 2. The CDR3 runs to 14 residues. Here the CDR3 DNA reads TGTGCCAGCAGTTACACGGGACAGGGCTACGAGCAGTACTTC. It encodes CASSYTGQGYEQYF.

This clone has just one count. V usage is TRBV28 and J usage is TRBJ2-4, with no clear D. This CDR3 has 14 residues. Germline V gene sequence: CDR1 MDHEN, CDR2 SYDVKM. The V end lost 6 bases, the J end lost 2 bases, and 11 bases lay between the germline ends. The CDR3 nucleotides are TGTGCCAGCAGCCCGATAGAGACCAAAAACATTCAGTACTTC. Translated: CASSPIETKNIQYF. The complete variable domain, with remaining parts taken from reference TRBV28 and TRBJ2-4, reads DVKVTQSSRYLVKRTGEKVFLECVQDMDHENMFWYRQDPGLGLRLIYFSYDVKMKEKGDIPEGYSVSREKKERFSLILESASTNQTSMYLCASSPIETKNIQYFGAGTRLSVL.